This TCR beta chain was obtained from a study of blood T cell repertoires in COVID-19 (TCRdb year 2020). Broadly, across the study: Samples from collaborators originated in the United States, Italy and Spain and spanned both the acute and convalescent phases of COVID-19. The material from the prospective study consisted of cDNA or gDNA derived from T cells, B-cell-depleted T cells, or PBMCs. The dataset comprised deeply sampled blood TCRbeta repertoires from subjects exposed to, actively infected with, or recovered from COVID-19. The repertoires were released in a freely available public database meant as a resource for research on the immune response to SARS-CoV-2. The samples were drawn from two sources: the first 160 participants of the ongoing ImmuneRACE study, and 1,200 or so subjects contributed by 6 global collaborators. The sample metadata nearly always contained a de-identified subject ID, COVID-19 status, age in years and sex. HLA class I and class II types, where available, came from metadata supplied by the sample provider rather than from assay-based typing. Broad study findings and their caveats: How much clinical and demographic metadata was included differed by source and by participant, and the metadata was provided uncurated.

TCRbeta CDR3 regions were amplified from genomic DNA using the immunoSEQ Assay, a bias-controlled multiplex PCR. Turning to the authors' computational methods: The number of nucleated cells in each sample was estimated by amplification of reference gene primers within the assay. To quantify the absolute abundance of each unique TCRbeta CDR3 rearrangement, sequence reads were collapsed and filtered. For each sample, productive Simpson clonality was calculated by taking the square root of Simpson's diversity index across productive rearrangements. TCRdb holds this immuneACCESS table with in-frame rearrangements only. Some clones are missing; in checked studies, unresolved V genes explain under half, and the rest has no known cause. V, J and clone size are taken as reported in that table, and D and trimming were inferred from the DNA itself. The sample data list under 200,000 clones, and almost 80% of these were observed just once. The ten largest make up 15% to 20% of the sample.

With regard to this clone: Its antigen remains unidentified. No base-level quality is on record; no much larger clone is a single base apart.

As encoded in the germline V gene, CDR1 is SNHLY while CDR2 is FYNNEI. The CDR3 contains 16 residues, cysteine and phenylalanine counted. The DNA shown is the 48-base CDR3, in frame from base 1. V lost 4 bases and J lost 0 bases; the stretch between them is 13 bases long. Collaborating institutions collected whole blood in K2EDTA tubes following their own protocols. For TCRbeta analysis, collaborators shipped samples in one of three forms: frozen whole blood, isolated PBMCs, or DNA extracted from either of those sample types. This sequence was found in a man aged 60 to 75 with active or convalescent COVID-19. The chain couples TRBV2 to TRBJ1-5, and perhaps TRBD1 as D gene, on 6 matching bases. Input material: peripheral blood. The bases read TGTGCCAGCAGTGCCATGACAGGCCCTAGCAATCAGCCCCAGCATTTT. This gives the protein CASSAMTGPSNQPQHF.